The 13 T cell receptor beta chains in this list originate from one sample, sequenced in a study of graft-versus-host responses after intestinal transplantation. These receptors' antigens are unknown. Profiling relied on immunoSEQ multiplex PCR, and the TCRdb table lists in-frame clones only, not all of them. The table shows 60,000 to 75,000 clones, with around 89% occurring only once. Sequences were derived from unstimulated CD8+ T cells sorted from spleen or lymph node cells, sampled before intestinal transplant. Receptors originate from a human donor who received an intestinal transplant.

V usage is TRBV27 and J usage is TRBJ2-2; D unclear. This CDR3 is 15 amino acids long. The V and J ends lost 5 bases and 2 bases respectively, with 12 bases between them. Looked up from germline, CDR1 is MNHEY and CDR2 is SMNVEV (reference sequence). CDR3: CASSPWAINTGELFF. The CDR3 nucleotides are TGTGCCAGCAGTCCGTGGGCCATAAACACCGGGGAGCTGTTTTTT.

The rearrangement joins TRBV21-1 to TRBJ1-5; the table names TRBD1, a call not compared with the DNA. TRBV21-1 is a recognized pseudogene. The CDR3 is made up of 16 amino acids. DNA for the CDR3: TGTGCCAGCAGCAAAGACAGGTTATATAGCAATCAGCCCCAGCATTTT. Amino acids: CASSKDRLYSNQPQHF.

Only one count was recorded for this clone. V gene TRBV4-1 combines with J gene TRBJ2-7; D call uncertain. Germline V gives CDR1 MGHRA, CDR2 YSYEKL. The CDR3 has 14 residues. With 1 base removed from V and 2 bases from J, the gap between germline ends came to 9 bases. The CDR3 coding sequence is TGCGCCAGCAGCCAAGGCCTACCGACCTACGAGCAGTACTTC. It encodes CASSQGLPTYEQYF.

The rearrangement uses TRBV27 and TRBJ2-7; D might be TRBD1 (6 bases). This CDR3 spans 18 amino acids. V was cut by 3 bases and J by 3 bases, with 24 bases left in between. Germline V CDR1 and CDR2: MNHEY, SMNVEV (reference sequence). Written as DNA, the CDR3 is TGTGCCAGCAGTTTGACCCTACCGAGGGGGAAGACGTACTACGAGCAGTACTTC. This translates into CASSLTLPRGKTYYEQYF.

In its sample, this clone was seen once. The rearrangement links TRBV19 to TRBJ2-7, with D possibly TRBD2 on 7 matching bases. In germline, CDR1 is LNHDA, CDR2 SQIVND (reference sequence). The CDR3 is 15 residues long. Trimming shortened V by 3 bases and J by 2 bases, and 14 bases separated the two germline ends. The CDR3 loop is CASSIGEGTTYEQYF. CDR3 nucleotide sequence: TGTGCCAGTAGTATCGGGGAGGGGACAACCTACGAGCAGTACTTC.

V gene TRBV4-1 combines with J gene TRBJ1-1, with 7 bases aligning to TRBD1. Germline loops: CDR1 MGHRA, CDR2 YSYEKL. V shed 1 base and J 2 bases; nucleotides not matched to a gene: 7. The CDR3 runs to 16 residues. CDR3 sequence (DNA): TGCGCCAGCAGCCAAGGAGGGGGCAGGAAAAACACTGAAGCTTTCTTT. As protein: CASSQGGGRKNTEAFF.

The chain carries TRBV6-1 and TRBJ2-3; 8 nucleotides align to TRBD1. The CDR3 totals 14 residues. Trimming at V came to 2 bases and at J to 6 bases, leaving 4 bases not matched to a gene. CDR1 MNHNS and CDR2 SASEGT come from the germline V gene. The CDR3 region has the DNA TGTGCCAGCAGTGAATCCAGGGGGCGGGATACGCAGTATTTT. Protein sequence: CASSESRGRDTQYF.

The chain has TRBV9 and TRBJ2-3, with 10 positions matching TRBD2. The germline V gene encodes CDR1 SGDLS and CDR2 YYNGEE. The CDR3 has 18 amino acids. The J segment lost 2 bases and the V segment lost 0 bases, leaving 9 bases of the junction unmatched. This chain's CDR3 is CASSVAGVLAGLTDTQYF. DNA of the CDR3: TGTGCCAGCAGCGTAGCCGGGGTACTAGCGGGACTCACAGATACGCAGTATTTT.

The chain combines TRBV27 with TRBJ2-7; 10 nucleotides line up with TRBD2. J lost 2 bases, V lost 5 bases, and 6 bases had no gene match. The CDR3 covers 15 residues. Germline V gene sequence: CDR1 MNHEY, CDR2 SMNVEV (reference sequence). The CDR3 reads CASSLTSGFTYEQYF. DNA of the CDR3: TGTGCCAGCAGTCTGACTAGCGGGTTTACCTACGAGCAGTACTTC.

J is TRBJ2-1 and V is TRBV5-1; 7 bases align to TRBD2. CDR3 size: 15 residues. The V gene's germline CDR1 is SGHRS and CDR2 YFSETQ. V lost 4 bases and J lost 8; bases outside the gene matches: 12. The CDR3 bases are TGCGCCAGCAGCGTTGGCGCGGGAGAAGGCTATGAGCAGTTCTTC. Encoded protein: CASSVGAGEGYEQFF.

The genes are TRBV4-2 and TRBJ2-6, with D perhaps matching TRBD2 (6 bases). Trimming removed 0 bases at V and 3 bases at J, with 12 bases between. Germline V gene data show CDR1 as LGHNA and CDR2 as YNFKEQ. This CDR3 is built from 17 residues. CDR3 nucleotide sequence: TGTGCCAGCAGCCAAGACCCCGGGGGAGATGGGGCCAACGTCCTGACTTTC. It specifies CASSQDPGGDGANVLTF.

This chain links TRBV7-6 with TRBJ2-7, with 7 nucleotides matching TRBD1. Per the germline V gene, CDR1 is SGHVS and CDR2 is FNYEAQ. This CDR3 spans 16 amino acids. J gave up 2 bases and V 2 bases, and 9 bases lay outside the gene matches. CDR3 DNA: TGTGCCAGCAGCTTACTACCAGGGGACAGAGCCTACGAGCAGTACTTC. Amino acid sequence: CASSLLPGDRAYEQYF. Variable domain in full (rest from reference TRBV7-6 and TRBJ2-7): GAGVSQSPRYKVTKRGQDVALRCDPISGHVSLYWYRQALGQGPEFLTYFNYEAQQDKSGLPNDRFSAERPEGSISTLTIQRTEQRDSAMYRCASSLLPGDRAYEQYFGPGTRLTVT.

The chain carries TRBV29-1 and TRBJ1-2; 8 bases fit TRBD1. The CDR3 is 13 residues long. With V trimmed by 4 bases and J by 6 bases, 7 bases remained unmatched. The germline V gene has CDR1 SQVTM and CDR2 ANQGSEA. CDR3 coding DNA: TGCAGCGTTGTGGGGGGACAGGAAAATGGCTACACCTTC. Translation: CSVVGGQENGYTF.